The rows below give T cell receptor beta chains drawn from one sample of a study of siplizumab effects on memory and regulatory T cells. The assay was immunoSEQ multiplex PCR, and TCRdb's table has in-frame clones only and misses some. The sample records about 120,000 clones, about 94% being singletons. Sequencing was carried out using non-Treg CD4+ T cells sorted from blood. All receptors derive from a human donor in good health. CDR3s include the opening cysteine and the closing phenylalanine or tryptophan. Each record gives: D gene, J gene, V gene, clone size, CDR3 DNA, CDR3 protein. A D gene is named only where the DNA matches it firmly. The size entry is marked missing in some rows and otherwise reads once, few, many or a size class.

- TRBJ2-1 TRBV11-2 few TGTGCCAGCAGCCCCGAGCGGGATGAGCAGTTCTTC CASSPERDEQFF
TRBD1 TRBJ2-7 TRBV15 - TGTGCCACCAGGGGGGACAGGGGTGACCACTACGAGCAGTACTTC CATRGDRGDHYEQYF
- TRBJ1-5 TRBV29-1 - TGCAGCGTTGGGAATTCGAGTCAGCCCCAGCATTTT CSVGNSSQPQHF
- TRBJ1-5 TRBV5-1 - TGCGCCAGCAGCTTGCGGTTAGATAGCAATCAGCCCCAGCATTTT CASSLRLDSNQPQHF
- TRBJ2-1 TRBV19 - TGTGCCAGTAGTATGGACCGACAGGCCTACGATGAGCAGTTCTTC CASSMDRQAYDEQFF
- TRBJ2-7 TRBV2 - TGTGCCAGCAGTTTTTTGTGGGGGGCCTCCTCCGAGCAGTACTTC CASSFLWGASSEQYF
TRBD2 TRBJ2-7 TRBV7-9 - TGTGCCAGCAGCTCTCGAACTAGCGGGAGCCGGGAGCAGTACTTC CASSSRTSGSREQYF
- TRBJ1-2 TRBV4-1 - TGCGCCAGCAGCCAAACGGACCGTGGTGGCTACACCTTC CASSQTDRGGYTF
TRBD1 TRBJ1-2 TRBV6-6 - TGTGCCAGCAGTTACGGGACAGGGAAGGGCTACACCTTC CASSYGTGKGYTF
TRBD2 TRBJ2-1 TRBV12-5 - TGTGCTAGTGGTTTCGGGACTAGCGGTAGCTCCTACAATGAGCAGTTCTTC CASGFGTSGSSYNEQFF
- TRBJ1-6 TRBV6-1 - TGTGCCAGCAGTGAAGCGTACAGAAATTCACCCCCCCACTTT CASSEAYRNSPPHF
- TRBJ2-3 TRBV2 once TGTGCCAGCAGTGTCGGGACGGTGGCCGGCACAGATACGCAGTATTTT CASSVGTVAGTDTQYF
- TRBJ2-3 TRBV5-8 - TGTGCCAGCAGCTTGGAGATTAGAGATACGCAGTATTTT CASSLEIRDTQYF
- TRBJ1-1 TRBV12-5 few TGTGCTAGTGCCCTATTTGCTGAAGCTTTCTTT CASALFAEAFF
- TRBJ1-3 TRBV11-2 - TGTGCCAGCAGCTTTGATACGGGTTCTGGAAACACCATATATTTT CASSFDTGSGNTIYF
- TRBJ1-3 TRBV5-4 - TGTGCCAGCAGCTTGGGCACCATCTCTGGAAACACCATATATTTT CASSLGTISGNTIYF
TRBD1 TRBJ2-1 TRBV10-3 - TGTGCCATCAGACCGGACAGGGGTTGGGCCAATGAGCAGTTCTTC CAIRPDRGWANEQFF
- TRBJ1-4 TRBV6-1 - TGTGCCAGCGTGCAGAGGGGAAGCTTAAATGAAAAACTGTTTTTT CASVQRGSLNEKLFF
- TRBJ2-2 TRBV29-1 once TGCAGCGTTCGGTCGGGGGAGACCGGGGAGCTGTTTTTT CSVRSGETGELFF
- TRBJ2-5 TRBV2 - TGTGCCAGCAGTGATGACCAAGAGACCCAGTACTTC CASSDDQETQYF
TRBD1 TRBJ2-7 TRBV6-5 - TGTGCCAGCAGCCCCGACAGGGTCTACGAGCAGTACTTC CASSPDRVYEQYF
- TRBJ2-5 TRBV7-9 - TGTGCCAGCAGTCCGACAAGAAGCAGGGGACAAGAGACCCAGTACTTC CASSPTRSRGQETQYF
TRBD1 TRBJ2-7 TRBV11-2 once TGTGCCAGCAGCGTCGACAGGGGGCTATACGAGCAGTACTTC CASSVDRGLYEQYF
- TRBJ2-3 TRBV5-6 - TGTGCCAGCAGCTCCGGACCACTCACAGATACGCAGTATTTT CASSSGPLTDTQYF
TRBD1 TRBJ2-7 TRBV6-1 - TGTGCCAGCAATTGGGACAGGGCCTACGAGCAGTACTTC CASNWDRAYEQYF
- TRBJ2-7 TRBV18 - TGTGCCAGCTCACCCGGGACGGTCTCCTACGAGCAGTACTTC CASSPGTVSYEQYF
- TRBJ1-2 TRBV2 - TGTGCCAGCAGTGATACAGGGTTCGGCGGCTACACCTTC CASSDTGFGGYTF